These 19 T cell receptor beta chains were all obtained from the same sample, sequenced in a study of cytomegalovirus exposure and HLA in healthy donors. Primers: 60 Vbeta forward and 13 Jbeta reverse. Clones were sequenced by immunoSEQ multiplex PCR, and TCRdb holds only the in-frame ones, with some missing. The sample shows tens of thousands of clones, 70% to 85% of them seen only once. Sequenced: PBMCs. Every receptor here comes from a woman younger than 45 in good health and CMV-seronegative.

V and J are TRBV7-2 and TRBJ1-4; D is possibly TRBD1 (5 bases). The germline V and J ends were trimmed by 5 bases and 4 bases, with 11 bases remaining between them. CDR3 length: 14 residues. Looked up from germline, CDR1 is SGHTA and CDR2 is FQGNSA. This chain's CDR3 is CASSRGRDNEKLFF. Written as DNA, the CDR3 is TGTGCCAGCAGCAGGGGCAGAGATAATGAAAAACTGTTTTTT.

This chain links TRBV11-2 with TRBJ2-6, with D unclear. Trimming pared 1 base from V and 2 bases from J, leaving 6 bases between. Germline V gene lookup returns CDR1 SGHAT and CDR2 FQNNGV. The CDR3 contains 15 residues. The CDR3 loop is CASSLAGAGANVLTF. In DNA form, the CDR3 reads TGTGCCAGCAGCTTAGCAGGCGCTGGGGCCAACGTCCTGACTTTC.

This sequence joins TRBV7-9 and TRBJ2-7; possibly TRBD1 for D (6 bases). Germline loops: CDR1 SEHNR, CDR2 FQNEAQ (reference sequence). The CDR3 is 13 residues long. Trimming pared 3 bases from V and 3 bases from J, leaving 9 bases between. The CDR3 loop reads CASSLRGIYEQYF. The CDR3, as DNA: TGTGCCAGCAGCTTGAGGGGGATCTACGAGCAGTACTTC.

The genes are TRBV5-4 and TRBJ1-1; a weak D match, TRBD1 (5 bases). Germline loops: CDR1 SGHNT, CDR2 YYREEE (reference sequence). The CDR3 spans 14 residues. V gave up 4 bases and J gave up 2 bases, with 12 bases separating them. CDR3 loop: CASSPRQINTEAFF. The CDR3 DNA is TGTGCCAGCAGCCCTCGACAGATAAACACTGAAGCTTTCTTT.

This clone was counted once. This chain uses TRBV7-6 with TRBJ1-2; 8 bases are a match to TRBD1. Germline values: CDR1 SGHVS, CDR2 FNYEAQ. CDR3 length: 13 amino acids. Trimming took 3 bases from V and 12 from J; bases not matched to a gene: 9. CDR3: CASSLTGASDHTF. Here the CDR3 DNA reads TGTGCCAGCAGCTTGACAGGGGCGTCCGACCACACCTTC.

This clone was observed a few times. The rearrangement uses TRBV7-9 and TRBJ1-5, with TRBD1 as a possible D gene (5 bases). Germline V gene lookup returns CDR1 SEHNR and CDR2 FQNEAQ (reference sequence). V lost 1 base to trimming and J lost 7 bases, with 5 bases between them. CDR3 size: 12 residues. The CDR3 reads CASSLEGQPQHF. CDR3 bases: TGTGCCAGCAGCTTAGAGGGGCAGCCCCAGCATTTT.

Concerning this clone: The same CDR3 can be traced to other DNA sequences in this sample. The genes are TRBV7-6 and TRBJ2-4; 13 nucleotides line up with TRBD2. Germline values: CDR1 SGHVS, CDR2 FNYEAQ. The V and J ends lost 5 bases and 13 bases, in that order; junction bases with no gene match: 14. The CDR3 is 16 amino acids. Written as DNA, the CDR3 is TGTGCCAGCAGCCCTGGGACTAGCGGGACCGGGGGCATCCAGTACTTC. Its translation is CASSPGTSGTGGIQYF.

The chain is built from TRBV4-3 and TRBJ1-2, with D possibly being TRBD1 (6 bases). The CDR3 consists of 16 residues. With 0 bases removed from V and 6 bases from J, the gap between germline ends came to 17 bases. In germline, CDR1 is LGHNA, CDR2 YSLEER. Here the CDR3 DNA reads TGCGCCAGCAGCCAAGATCCAGAGGGACATTATGATGGCTACACCTTC. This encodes CASSQDPEGHYDGYTF.

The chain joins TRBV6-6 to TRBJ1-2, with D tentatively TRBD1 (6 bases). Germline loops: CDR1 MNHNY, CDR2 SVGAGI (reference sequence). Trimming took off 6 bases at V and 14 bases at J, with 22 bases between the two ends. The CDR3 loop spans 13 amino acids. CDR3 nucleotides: TGTGCCAGCAGCCTCTTTAACAGGGAGTTCACGACCTTC. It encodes CASSLFNREFTTF.

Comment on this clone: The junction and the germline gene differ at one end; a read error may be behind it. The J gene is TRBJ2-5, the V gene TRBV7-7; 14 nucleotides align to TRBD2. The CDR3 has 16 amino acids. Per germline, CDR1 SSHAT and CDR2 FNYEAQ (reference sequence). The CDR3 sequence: CASSQGLAGGKEAQYF. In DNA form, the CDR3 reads TGTGCTAGCAGCCAAGGACTAGCGGGAGGCAAAGAGGCCCAGTACTTC. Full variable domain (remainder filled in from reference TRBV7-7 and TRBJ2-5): GAGVSQSPRYKVTKRGQDVTLRCDPISSHATLYWYQQALGQGPEFLTYFNYEAQPDKSGLPSDRFSAERPEGSISTLTIQRTEQRDSAMYRCASSQGLAGGKEAQYFGPGTRLLVL.

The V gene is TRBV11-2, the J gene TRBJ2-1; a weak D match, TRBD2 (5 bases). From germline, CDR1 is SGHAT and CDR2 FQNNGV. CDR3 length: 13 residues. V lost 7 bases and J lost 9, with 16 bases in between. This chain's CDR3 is CASNIATSSEQFF. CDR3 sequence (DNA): TGTGCCAGCAACATAGCGACTTCGAGTGAGCAGTTCTTC.

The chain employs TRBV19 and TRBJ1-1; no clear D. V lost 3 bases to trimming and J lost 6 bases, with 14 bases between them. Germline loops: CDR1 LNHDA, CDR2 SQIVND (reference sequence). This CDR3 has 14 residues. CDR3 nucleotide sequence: TGTGCCAGTAGTATGTCCGGGGAGAAGGCTGAAGCTTTCTTT. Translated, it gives CASSMSGEKAEAFF.

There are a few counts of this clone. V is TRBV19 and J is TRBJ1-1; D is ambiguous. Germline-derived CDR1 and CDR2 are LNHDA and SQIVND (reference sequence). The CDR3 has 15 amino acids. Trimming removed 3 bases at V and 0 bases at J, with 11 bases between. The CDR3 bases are TGTGCCAGTAGTATTCGTTTCATAGTGAACACTGAAGCTTTCTTT. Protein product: CASSIRFIVNTEAFF.

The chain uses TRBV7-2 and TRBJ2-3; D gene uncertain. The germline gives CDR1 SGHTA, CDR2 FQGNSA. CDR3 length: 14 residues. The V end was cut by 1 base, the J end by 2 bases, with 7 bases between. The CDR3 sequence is CASSLVDLTDTQYF. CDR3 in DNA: TGTGCCAGCAGCTTAGTAGATCTCACAGATACGCAGTATTTT.

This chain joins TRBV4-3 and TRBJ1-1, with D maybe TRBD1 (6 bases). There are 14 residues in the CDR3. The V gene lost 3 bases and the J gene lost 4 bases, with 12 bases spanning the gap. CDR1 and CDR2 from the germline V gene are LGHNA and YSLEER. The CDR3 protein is CASSHLGGLTEAFF. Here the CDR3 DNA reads TGCGCCAGCAGCCACCTCGGGGGGCTCACTGAAGCTTTCTTT.

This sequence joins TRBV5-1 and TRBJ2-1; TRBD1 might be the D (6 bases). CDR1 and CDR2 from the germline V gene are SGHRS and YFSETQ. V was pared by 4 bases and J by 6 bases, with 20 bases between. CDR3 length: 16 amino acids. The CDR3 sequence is CASSQDSLAGGNEQFF. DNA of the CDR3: TGCGCCAGCAGCCAGGACAGCCTGGCAGGAGGCAATGAGCAGTTCTTC.

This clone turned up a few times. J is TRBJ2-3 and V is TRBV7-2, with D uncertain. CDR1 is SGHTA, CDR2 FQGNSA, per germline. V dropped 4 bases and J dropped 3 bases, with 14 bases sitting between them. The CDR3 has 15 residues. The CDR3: CASSSTPARTDTQYF. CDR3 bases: TGTGCCAGCAGCTCCACCCCCGCACGGACAGATACGCAGTATTTT.

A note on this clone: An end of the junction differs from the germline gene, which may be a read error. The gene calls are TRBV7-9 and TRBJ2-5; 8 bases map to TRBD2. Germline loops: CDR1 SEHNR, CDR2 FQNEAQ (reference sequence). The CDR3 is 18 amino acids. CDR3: CSSSLLTGGGAARETQYF. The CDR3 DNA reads TGTTCCAGCAGCCTTTTAACGGGAGGGGGGGCCGCGAGAGAGACCCAGTACTTC.

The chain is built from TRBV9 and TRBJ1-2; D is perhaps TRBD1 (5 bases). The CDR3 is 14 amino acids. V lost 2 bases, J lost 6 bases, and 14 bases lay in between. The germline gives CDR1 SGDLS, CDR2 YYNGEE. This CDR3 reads CASSVSRGLNGYTF. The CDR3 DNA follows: TGTGCCAGCAGCGTGTCTAGGGGTCTCAATGGCTACACCTTC.